This note documents a single T cell receptor (beta chain) sequence. The antigen is not known. The sample comes from a study of shared clonotypes between healthy human individuals. Libraries were prepared by immunoSEQ multiplex PCR; TCRdb keeps only in-frame clonotypes and omits some of them. This table holds some 740,000 clones, roughly 92% found once. Terminally differentiated effector memory CD45RA+ cells were excluded by CCR7 positive selection of CD45RO-negative cells. Study-wide points: With a handful of donors compared, around 4.7% of naive CD4 clonotypes were shared. Relative to clonotypes present in all four donors, those not shared had lower generation probabilities.

The receptor was isolated from a man aged 30 to 45 in good health. Sequenced: naive CD8+ T cells sorted from blood.

CDR3 protein: CASSFGALTQGATPYEQYF. DNA for the CDR3: TGTGCCAGCAGCTTTGGAGCGTTGACCCAGGGGGCGACACCCTACGAGCAGTACTTC. The genes are TRBV5-8 and TRBJ2-7; 8 bases line up with TRBD1. The V gene end was trimmed by 2 bases and the J gene end by 2 bases; junction bases not matched to a gene: 18. From germline, CDR1 is SGHTS and CDR2 YDEGEE. This CDR3 is built from 19 residues. Supplemented by reference TRBV5-8 and TRBJ2-7, the full variable domain reads EAGVTQSPTHLIKTRGQQATLRCSPISGHTSVYWYQQALGLGLQFLLWYDEGEERNRGNFPPRFSGRQFPNYSSELNVNALELEDSALYLCASSFGALTQGATPYEQYFGPGTRLTVT.